This TCR beta chain appears in the sequencing data of a study of blood T cell repertoires in COVID-19. The assay was immunoSEQ multiplex PCR, and TCRdb's table has in-frame clones only and misses some. The table records roughly 320,000 clones, 90% of them present only once. People in the exposed group encountered a COVID-19 case within 2 weeks before entering the study. CDR3 size: 13 residues. The V gene lost 2 bases and the J gene lost 4 bases, with 8 bases spanning the gap. Germline CDR1 and CDR2: MNHEY and SVGEGT. This sequence was found in a woman aged 30 to 39 who had been exposed to COVID-19. Sequencing was performed on PBMCs or T cells enriched from blood (not recorded which). The chain links TRBV6-2 or TRBV6-3 to TRBJ2-5; weak D call: TRBD1 (6 bases). CDR3 nucleotide sequence: TGTGCCAGCAGTTACGAAGGGGGAGAGACCCAGTACTTC. Protein product: CASSYEGGETQYF.